Following are 21 T cell receptor beta chains from one sample sequenced in a study of immune cell composition in non-small cell lung cancer. Normal lung was taken at the farthest possible site, at least 3 cm from tumour. This table comes from immunoSEQ multiplex PCR, and its TCRdb copy is limited to in-frame clones, with some not included. The table includes thousands of clones, 65% to 80% detected once. The sample was non-adjacent lung tissue. The receptor source for this set is a human donor with non-small cell lung cancer.

A word on this clone: Given the absence of the conserved phenylalanine or tryptophan at the CDR3 end, a read error is likely. The rearrangement joins TRBV7-2 to TRBJ1-1; D ambiguous. CDR1 SGHTA and CDR2 FQGNSA come from the germline V gene. Trimming stripped 7 bases from V and 0 bases from J, with 9 bases between. The CDR3 is 13 amino acids. CDR3 region: CASKVNMNTEAFL. The CDR3, as DNA: TGTGCCAGCAAGGTTAACATGAACACTGAAGCTTTCTTG.

The chain recombines TRBV7-9 with TRBJ1-2; D is perhaps TRBD1 (5 bases). V was trimmed by 4 bases and J by 8 bases, leaving 14 bases between them. CDR1 and CDR2 (germline): SEHNR, FQNEAQ (reference sequence). The CDR3 spans 13 residues. The CDR3 DNA is TGTGCCAGCAGCTCAGTCGGGGGGGGAGGCTACACCTTC. Protein: CASSSVGGGGYTF. Looking up the rest from reference TRBV7-9 and TRBJ1-2 gives the full variable domain: DTGVSQNPRHKITKRGQNVTFRCDPISEHNRLYWYRQTLGQGPEFLTYFQNEAQLEKSRLLSDRFSAERPKGSFSTLEIQRTEQGDSAMYLCASSSVGGGGYTFGSGTRLTVV.

This chain links TRBV7-9 with TRBJ2-4, with D possibly called TRBD1 or TRBD2 (5 bases each). The V and J ends lost 5 bases and 6 bases respectively, with 20 bases between them. Germline V gives CDR1 SEHNR, CDR2 FQNEAQ (reference sequence). The CDR3 sequence is 16 residues long. The CDR3 DNA follows: TGTGCCAGCAGCCCCCGTTCTGGGGGTTCAGCAAACATTCAGTACTTC. Translating it yields CASSPRSGGSANIQYF.

V usage is TRBV28 and J usage is TRBJ2-7; the D gene is possibly TRBD2 (6 bases). The CDR3 runs to 14 residues. V was cut by 6 bases and J by 2 bases, with 14 bases left in between. Germline values: CDR1 MDHEN, CDR2 SYDVKM. This CDR3 reads CASSFGGEAYEQYF. The CDR3 DNA reads as TGTGCCAGCAGCTTCGGAGGGGAAGCCTACGAGCAGTACTTC. The full variable domain, in which reference TRBV28 and TRBJ2-7 provide the parts outside the CDR3, is DVKVTQSSRYLVKRTGEKVFLECVQDMDHENMFWYRQDPGLGLRLIYFSYDVKMKEKGDIPEGYSVSREKKERFSLILESASTNQTSMYLCASSFGGEAYEQYFGPGTRLTVT.

The V gene is TRBV7-9, the J gene TRBJ2-1; TRBD2 aligns across 13 bases. With V trimmed by 6 bases and J by 7 bases, 6 bases remained unmatched. Looked up from germline, CDR1 is SEHNR and CDR2 is FQNEAQ (reference sequence). The CDR3 length is 15 residues. The CDR3, as DNA: TGTGCCAGCAGATCTACTAGCGGGAGGGCTAATGAGCAGTTCTTC. Protein: CASRSTSGRANEQFF.

The chain links TRBV11-2 to TRBJ2-1; D might be TRBD2 (5 bases). Trimming left V 0 bases short and J 7 bases short, with 10 bases between. The CDR3 covers 14 residues. Germline CDR1 reads SGHAT; CDR2 reads FQNNGV. CDR3 bases: TGTGCCAGCAGCTTAGAACGGACGGGAAATGAGCAGTTCTTC. This codes for CASSLERTGNEQFF.

The genes are TRBV11-1 and TRBJ2-7, with D tentatively TRBD1 (5 bases). The CDR3 covers 15 residues. With 3 bases removed from V and 0 bases from J, the gap between germline ends came to 12 bases. Germline V gene data show CDR1 as SGHAT and CDR2 as FQDESV (reference sequence). The CDR3 coding sequence is TGTGCCAGCAGCTTCAGGGCGAGAAGCTCCTACGAGCAGTACTTC. This translates into CASSFRARSSYEQYF.

This clone was observed a handful of times. The chain carries TRBV19 and TRBJ2-2, with D possibly TRBD2 on 5 matching bases. With 3 bases removed from V and 6 bases from J, the gap between germline ends came to 14 bases. CDR3 length equals 15 residues. CDR1 is LNHDA, CDR2 SQIVND, per germline (reference sequence). In DNA form, the CDR3 reads TGTGCCAGTAGTATCTCGCCTAGCTCGGCCGGGGAGCTGTTTTTT. This translates into CASSISPSSAGELFF.

This sequence joins TRBV5-4 and TRBJ2-1, with 11 nucleotides matching TRBD2. The CDR3 runs to 16 residues. Germline trimming cut 0 bases from V and 7 bases from J; bases unmatched to any gene: 6. From germline, CDR1 is SGHNT and CDR2 YYREEE (reference sequence). The CDR3 reads CASSLDSGRGKNEQFF. Written as DNA, the CDR3 is TGTGCCAGCAGCTTGGATAGCGGGAGGGGGAAGAATGAGCAGTTCTTC.

The sample holds one count of this clone. The rearrangement joins TRBV10-3 to TRBJ2-1; D not resolved. Trimming pared 7 bases from V and 3 bases from J, leaving 13 bases between. There are 14 residues in the CDR3. Per the germline V gene, CDR1 is ENHRY and CDR2 is SYGVKD. In nucleotides, the CDR3 is TGTGCCATCATAAGAGATTTGAACTACAATGAGCAGTTCTTC. It is translated as CAIIRDLNYNEQFF.

V usage is TRBV10-3 and J usage is TRBJ2-7, with D possibly called TRBD1 or TRBD2 (5 bases each). From germline, CDR1 is ENHRY and CDR2 SYGVKD. Trimming cost V 9 bases and J 1 base, with 16 bases left between them. CDR3 length: 14 residues. The CDR3 coding sequence is TGTGCCATGGGGCATGAGGGCCCTTCCTACGAGCAGTACTTC. Encoded protein: CAMGHEGPSYEQYF.

This rearrangement joins TRBV28 to TRBJ2-3; TRBD2 agrees at 11 bases. The CDR3 is 15 amino acids. Germline values: CDR1 MDHEN, CDR2 SYDVKM. Losses at the gene ends were 4 bases for V and 4 bases for J; bases not matched to a gene: 4. The CDR3 bases are TGTGCCAGCAGTTCTCTAGCGGGAGGCGCAGATACGCAGTATTTT. It translates to CASSSLAGGADTQYF.

The chain employs TRBV29-1 and TRBJ2-5; TRBD2 agrees at 9 bases. V lost 1 base, J lost 4 bases, and 7 bases stayed unmatched. Per germline, CDR1 SQVTM and CDR2 ANQGSEA. The length of the CDR3 is 15 residues. The CDR3 DNA reads TGCAGCGTTGAAGTATCCGGCGGGAGGGGAGAGACCCAGTACTTC. The encoded protein is CSVEVSGGRGETQYF.

The chain combines TRBV5-4 with TRBJ2-1, with unresolved D. V was clipped by 2 bases and J by 5 bases, with 8 bases between them. This CDR3 is 13 amino acids long. Looked up from germline, CDR1 is SGHNT and CDR2 is YYREEE (reference sequence). This CDR3 is CASSFGTHNEQFF. The CDR3 bases are TGTGCCAGCAGCTTTGGTACGCACAATGAGCAGTTCTTC.

The chain's CDR3 is CASSQTRSYEQYF. CDR3 nucleotide sequence: TGTGCCAGCAGCCAGACTAGATCCTACGAGCAGTACTTC. This chain uses TRBV21-1 with TRBJ2-7; the table names TRBD2, a call not compared with the DNA. TRBV21-1 is shown as a pseudogene. The CDR3 has 13 amino acids.

The J gene is TRBJ2-3, the V gene TRBV10-3, with D unresolved. The length of the CDR3 is 14 residues. Germline V gene lookup returns CDR1 ENHRY and CDR2 SYGVKD. V lost 3 bases to trimming and J lost 9 bases, with 16 bases between them. CDR3 sequence reads: CAISDSSTTGTQYF. In nucleotides, the CDR3 is TGTGCCATCAGTGATAGTTCGACGACGGGCACGCAGTATTTT.

CDR3 region: CASSQDLGNEQFF. DNA of the CDR3: TGCGCCAGCAGCCAAGATCTGGGTAATGAGCAGTTCTTC. V gene TRBV4-3 combines with J gene TRBJ2-1; no definite D call. The CDR3 has 13 amino acids. Germline CDR1 LGHNA, CDR2 YSLEER. V lost 0 bases, J lost 7 bases, and 7 bases lay in between.

This chain uses TRBV28 with TRBJ2-1, with a tentative D call TRBD2 (6 bases). Germline V CDR1 and CDR2: MDHEN, SYDVKM. The CDR3 runs 15 residues. Trimming cost V 1 base and J 2 bases, with 9 bases left between them. For the CDR3, the DNA is TGTGCCAGCAGTTTATACGGGAGAGCCTACAATGAGCAGTTCTTC. This encodes CASSLYGRAYNEQFF.

V is TRBV19 and J is TRBJ2-7; 7 bases match TRBD2. This CDR3 has 14 residues. CDR1 and CDR2 (germline): LNHDA, SQIVND (reference sequence). V was clipped by 4 bases and J by 4 bases; unmatched bases: 7. CDR3 in DNA: TGTGCCAGTAGTACCCAGGGTAGCGGGTACGAGCAGTACTTC. The encoded protein is CASSTQGSGYEQYF.

The J gene is TRBJ1-4, the V gene TRBV7-8, with TRBD1 matching 10 bases. The V segment lost 3 bases and the J segment 8 bases; nucleotides outside the gene matches: 12. The CDR3 covers 17 residues. CDR1 is SGHVS, CDR2 FQNEAQ, per germline. The CDR3 is CASSFRPTGTGDEKLFF. CDR3 DNA sequence: TGTGCCAGCAGCTTTCGGCCCACCGGGACAGGGGACGAAAAACTGTTTTTT.

The rearrangement links TRBV11-3 to TRBJ2-3; D gene ambiguous. This CDR3 comprises 11 residues. The germline gives CDR1 SGHNT, CDR2 YENEEA. Trimming took off 4 bases at V and 9 bases at J, with 8 bases between the two ends. The CDR3 region is CASSSDKTQYF. In DNA, the CDR3 is TGTGCCAGCAGCTCCGACAAGACGCAGTATTTT.